Detailed here is one T cell receptor (beta chain). Antigen: not known. TCRdb keeps only in-frame clones here, not all; method: immunoSEQ multiplex PCR. The sample lists roughly 92,000 clones, about 88% occurring once. This entry comes from a study of graft-versus-host responses after intestinal transplantation. The V gene's germline CDR1 is LNHDA and CDR2 SQIVND (reference sequence). This CDR3 is 13 amino acids long. The trim removed 5 bases at V and 5 bases at J, leaving 3 bases unmatched. This TCR came from a human donor who was the organ donor for an intestinal transplant. The sequences come from unstimulated CD4+ T cells sorted from spleen or lymph node cells, collected before transplant. The chain employs TRBV19 and TRBJ1-5, with 7 bases matching TRBD1. The CDR3 here is CASSGTDYQPQHF. The DNA of the CDR3 is TGTGCCAGTAGTGGGACAGATTATCAGCCCCAGCATTTT.